Shown below are 29 T cell receptor beta chains from a single sample sequenced in a study of neurological immune-mediated disorders. TCRdb fed the 5' RACE reads into MiXCR, producing one record per CDR3 protein. The table has 100,000 or so distinct CDR3 sequences, 3.5% to 4% seen once; the top ten hold 5.5% to 6.5%. Sequencing was done on a sample of PBMCs. All receptors come from a young woman with multiple sclerosis.

The chain links TRBV5-1 to TRBJ2-1; 7 positions match TRBD1. CDR1 is SGHRS, CDR2 YFSETQ, per germline. Germline trimming cut 1 base from V and 8 bases from J; bases unmatched to any gene: 9. The CDR3 totals 15 residues. This CDR3 reads CASSLQGVGIYEQFF. The CDR3 nucleotides read TGCGCCAGCAGCTTGCAGGGGGTGGGAATCTATGAGCAGTTCTTC.

The genes are TRBV4-2 and TRBJ2-3, with 10 positions matching TRBD2. The CDR3 contains 18 residues. V dropped 0 bases and J dropped 2; count of bases not matched to a gene: 8. Germline V CDR1 and CDR2: LGHNA, YNFKEQ. The CDR3 DNA reads as TGTGCCAGCAGCCAAGATAGGCTAGCGGGAGCATTCACAGATACGCAGTATTTT. This translates into CASSQDRLAGAFTDTQYF.

This clonotype has at least ten counts. The chain employs TRBV7-2 and TRBJ1-2; D ambiguous. The V gene's germline CDR1 is SGHTA and CDR2 FQGNSA. The CDR3 runs to 15 residues. The V end lost 1 base, the J end lost 1 base, and 10 bases lay between the germline ends. Here the CDR3 DNA reads TGTGCCAGCAGCTTAGTTGCAGTCCTTAACTATGGCTACACCTTC. It yields the protein CASSLVAVLNYGYTF. The whole variable domain, filled in from reference TRBV7-2 and TRBJ1-2, reads GAGVSQSPSNKVTEKGKDVELRCDPISGHTALYWYRQSLGQGLEFLIYFQGNSAPDKSGLPSDRFSAERTGGSVSTLTIQRTQQEDSAVYLCASSLVAVLNYGYTFGSGTRLTVV.

Only a few counts were recorded for this clonotype. J is TRBJ1-1 and V is TRBV5-1; weak D call: TRBD1 (5 bases). CDR1 SGHRS and CDR2 YFSETQ come from the germline V gene. The CDR3 is 14 amino acids. Trimming took 4 bases from V and 5 from J, leaving 15 bases between them. In DNA, the CDR3 is TGCGCCAGCAGCAGTGGAGGAGGGGAGACTGAAGCTTTCTTT. Protein sequence: CASSSGGGETEAFF.

This clonotype appeared many times. The rearrangement links TRBV5-1 to TRBJ1-1; D is undetermined. This CDR3 has 14 residues. Germline V gene sequence: CDR1 SGHRS, CDR2 YFSETQ. Trimming took off 0 bases at V and 1 base at J, with 7 bases between the two ends. Written as DNA, the CDR3 is TGCGCCAGCAGCTTGGGGTGGGGGAACACTGAAGCTTTCTTT. This gives the protein CASSLGWGNTEAFF. The entire variable domain, with the rest obtained from reference TRBV5-1 and TRBJ1-1, is as follows: KAGVTQTPRYLIKTRGQQVTLSCSPISGHRSVSWYQQTPGQGLQFLFEYFSETQRNKGNFPGRFSGRQFSNSRSEMNVSTLELGDSALYLCASSLGWGNTEAFFGQGTRLTVV.

This clonotype was recorded many times. The chain combines TRBV6-5 with TRBJ2-1; D unresolved. Between the trimmed V and J ends, which lost 2 bases and 7 bases, there was a span of 12 bases. The CDR3 is 14 amino acids. Germline values: CDR1 MNHEY, CDR2 SVGAGI. This CDR3 reads CASSYRGFPNEQFF. The CDR3, as DNA: TGTGCCAGCAGTTACCGAGGTTTCCCTAATGAGCAGTTCTTC.

This clonotype was seen many times. The chain links TRBV5-1 to TRBJ1-3; D is possibly TRBD1 (5 bases). This CDR3 is 15 amino acids long. CDR1 SGHRS and CDR2 YFSETQ come from the germline V gene. Trimming cost V 4 bases and J 2 bases, with 13 bases left between them. CDR3 region: CASSAEGVTGNTIYF. In nucleotides, the CDR3 is TGCGCCAGCAGCGCGGAAGGGGTAACTGGAAACACCATATATTTT.

This clonotype was counted at least ten times. The genes are TRBV6-5 and TRBJ1-5; the D gene is possibly TRBD1 (5 bases). The CDR3 sequence is 14 residues long. The V gene lost 0 bases and the J gene lost 4 bases, with 7 bases spanning the gap. Germline V gene sequence: CDR1 MNHEY, CDR2 SVGAGI. CDR3: CASSYSRGNQPQHF. The DNA for the CDR3 is TGTGCCAGCAGTTACTCGCGGGGGAATCAGCCCCAGCATTTT.

The table lists this clonotype with a few counts. The V gene is TRBV27, the J gene TRBJ2-3, with 7 bases lining up with TRBD1. Per germline, CDR1 MNHEY and CDR2 SMNVEV (reference sequence). The CDR3 is 15 amino acids. With V trimmed by 5 bases and J by 2 bases, 7 bases remained unmatched. Written as DNA, the CDR3 is TGTGCCAGCAGTCCCACGACAGGGCCCACAGATACGCAGTATTTT. Translating gives CASSPTTGPTDTQYF.

This clonotype came up many times. V usage is TRBV7-3 and J usage is TRBJ2-7; D unclear. Germline V gives CDR1 SGHTA, CDR2 FQGTGA. Between the trimmed V and J ends, which lost 0 bases and 0 bases, there was a span of 9 bases. There are 15 residues in the CDR3. The DNA of the CDR3 is TGTGCCAGCAGCTTAACTGGCACGAGCTCCTACGAGCAGTACTTC. As protein: CASSLTGTSSYEQYF.

Many counts were recorded for this clonotype. This sequence joins TRBV29-1 and TRBJ2-1; D tentatively fits TRBD1 or TRBD2 (5 bases each). Per the germline V gene, CDR1 is SQVTM and CDR2 is ANQGSEA. V dropped 0 bases and J dropped 11 bases, with 11 bases sitting between them. The CDR3 loop spans 12 amino acids. CDR3 loop: CSVEDLGGKQFF. The CDR3 region has the DNA TGCAGCGTTGAAGATCTTGGGGGAAAGCAGTTCTTC.

This clonotype appeared a few times. V gene TRBV29-1 combines with J gene TRBJ2-5; TRBD1 aligns across 9 bases. V dropped 7 bases and J dropped 4; count of bases not matched to a gene: 19. Germline-derived CDR1 and CDR2 are SQVTM and ANQGSEA. This CDR3 has 17 amino acids. CDR3 coding DNA: TGCAGCGGTGGGGCGACAGGGGGAGCGGGAACGTCAGAGACCCAGTACTTC. This codes for CSGGATGGAGTSETQYF.

CDR3 loop: CASSPAAVRSYGYTF. The CDR3, as DNA: TGTGCCAGCAGCCCCGCGGCTGTGAGGTCCTATGGCTACACCTTC. The chain has TRBV27 and TRBJ1-2; no clear D. Trimming shortened V by 6 bases and J by 4 bases, and 18 bases separated the two germline ends. The CDR3 contains 15 residues. Germline values: CDR1 MNHEY, CDR2 SMNVEV (reference sequence).

The sample holds many counts of this clonotype. V and J are TRBV6-6 and TRBJ1-1; D uncertain. Germline values: CDR1 MNHNY, CDR2 SVGAGI (reference sequence). The CDR3 extends over 15 amino acids. With 0 bases removed from V and 0 bases from J, the gap between germline ends came to 8 bases. The CDR3 nucleotides read TGTGCCAGCAGTTACTCGGGAGATCTGAACACTGAAGCTTTCTTT. Residues: CASSYSGDLNTEAFF.

The sample holds many counts of this clonotype. The genes are TRBV4-3 and TRBJ2-7; 8 bases match TRBD2. Unmatched junction bases numbered 2, after V lost 2 bases and J lost 2 bases. There are 14 residues in the CDR3. Germline V lookup: CDR1 LGHNA, CDR2 YSLEER. Here the CDR3 DNA reads TGCGCCAGCAGCCAACGGGAGGGGGCCTACGAGCAGTACTTC. Its protein is CASSQREGAYEQYF.

In this sample, this clonotype turned up many times. The chain has TRBV6-2 or TRBV6-3 and TRBJ2-7; D is perhaps TRBD1 (7 bases). The V end lost 5 bases, the J end lost 4 bases, and 15 bases lay between the germline ends. CDR1 is MNHEY and CDR2 is SVGEGT in the germline V gene. This CDR3 has 14 amino acids. The CDR3 nucleotides are TGTGCCAGCAGTCCATTACAGGGGAGGTACGAGCAGTACTTC. This translates into CASSPLQGRYEQYF.

Ten or more counts support this clonotype. J is TRBJ2-7 and V is TRBV7-9; D possibly corresponds to TRBD2 (5 bases). Trimming removed 1 base from V and 9 bases from J, with 19 bases in between. The CDR3 spans 15 residues. CDR1 SEHNR and CDR2 FQNEAQ come from the germline V gene (reference sequence). DNA for the CDR3: TGTGCCAGCAGCTTAGTCCCCGGGATGTTTACGGGGCAGTACTTC. Translated, it gives CASSLVPGMFTGQYF.

This clonotype was observed at least ten times. A junction boundary mismatches the germline segment, possibly from a read error. The chain combines TRBV20-1 with TRBJ1-2; 8 nucleotides agree with TRBD1. The CDR3 loop spans 11 amino acids. The germline V gene has CDR1 DFQATT and CDR2 SNEGSKA (reference sequence). The chain's CDR3 is CSAGSTGVVAF. The CDR3 DNA reads TGCAGTGCGGGATCGACAGGGGTCGTGGCCTTC.

Only a few counts were recorded for this clonotype. The rearrangement links TRBV7-2 to TRBJ2-1; TRBD2 agrees at 8 bases. CDR3 length: 15 amino acids. With V trimmed by 5 bases and J by 6 bases, 9 bases remained unmatched. Germline assignment: CDR1 SGHTA and CDR2 FQGNSA. The CDR3 sequence: CASSHLAGGINEQFF. CDR3 sequence (DNA): TGTGCCAGCAGCCACCTAGCGGGTGGTATCAATGAGCAGTTCTTC.

The J gene is TRBJ1-5, the V gene TRBV5-1; D unresolved. Trimming pared 2 bases from V and 4 bases from J, leaving 7 bases between. The germline V gene encodes CDR1 SGHRS and CDR2 YFSETQ. The CDR3 consists of 13 residues. In DNA form, the CDR3 reads TGCGCCAGCAGCTTTGACCGAAATCAGCCCCAGCATTTT. Translation gives CASSFDRNQPQHF.

This clonotype was seen ten or more times. The chain has TRBV5-5 and TRBJ2-2, with TRBD2 matching 14 bases. Per germline, CDR1 SGHKS and CDR2 YYEKEE (reference sequence). With 3 bases clipped from V and 6 bases from J, the junction kept 4 bases outside the gene matches. The CDR3 totals 16 residues. The CDR3 DNA follows: TGTGCCAGCAGCTGGGGACTAGCGGGGGCGGCCGGGGAGCTGTTTTTT. Amino acid sequence: CASSWGLAGAAGELFF.

This clonotype was detected ten times or more. This CDR3 is CSASRRDSQETQYF. The CDR3 DNA follows: TGCAGTGCTAGTCGCCGGGATAGCCAAGAGACCCAGTACTTC. This sequence joins TRBV20-1 and TRBJ2-5; a possible D gene is TRBD2 (5 bases). The V end lost 3 bases, the J end lost 1 base, and 12 bases lay between the germline ends. The germline gives CDR1 DFQATT, CDR2 SNEGSKA (reference sequence). CDR3 size: 14 residues.

The sample holds many counts of this clonotype. The J gene is TRBJ2-2, the V gene TRBV12-3 or TRBV12-4; D uncertain. The length of the CDR3 is 15 residues. Trimming shortened V by 4 bases and J by 4 bases, and 13 bases separated the two germline ends. The CDR3 protein is CASSYGDRTTGELFF. In DNA, the CDR3 is TGTGCCAGCAGTTACGGCGATAGGACCACCGGGGAGCTGTTTTTT.

This clonotype has a count of ten or more. The gene calls are TRBV5-1 and TRBJ2-1; the match to TRBD2 covers 9 bases. The CDR3 totals 16 residues. The trim removed 2 bases at V and 6 bases at J, leaving 9 bases unmatched. CDR1 and CDR2 (germline): SGHRS, YFSETQ. As DNA, the CDR3 is TGCGCCAGCAGCTTTCAAGCGGGAGGTTCTGCCAATGAGCAGTTCTTC. Translation gives CASSFQAGGSANEQFF.

A few counts support this clonotype. This chain uses TRBV11-2 with TRBJ1-1, with D unclear. The CDR3 consists of 12 residues. V dropped 6 bases and J dropped 8 bases, with 13 bases sitting between them. Germline CDR1 is SGHAT and CDR2 is FQNNGV. DNA for the CDR3: TGTGCCAGCAGAGGGTTTAAAGTGGAAGCTTTCTTT. Translated, it gives CASRGFKVEAFF.

This clonotype was recorded many times. The gene calls are TRBV27 and TRBJ2-7; the match to TRBD1 covers 11 bases. The CDR3 has 16 amino acids. The germline V gene has CDR1 MNHEY and CDR2 SMNVEV (reference sequence). Losses at the gene ends were 4 bases for V and 2 bases for J; bases not matched to a gene: 7. The CDR3 loop reads CASSSRPGQGAYEQYF. The CDR3, as DNA: TGTGCCAGCAGTTCCCGTCCGGGACAGGGGGCCTACGAGCAGTACTTC.

The table lists this clonotype with many counts. The chain links TRBV5-1 to TRBJ1-2, with TRBD1 matching 10 bases. The trim removed 4 bases at V and 3 bases at J, leaving 6 bases unmatched. CDR3 size: 15 residues. CDR1 is SGHRS and CDR2 is YFSETQ in the germline V gene. CDR3 DNA: TGCGCCAGCAGCCCTCAGGGACAGGGGCACTATGGCTACACCTTC. Translating gives CASSPQGQGHYGYTF.

This clonotype was observed at least ten times. The rearrangement links TRBV2 to TRBJ2-1; D call uncertain. Germline CDR1 is SNHLY and CDR2 is FYNNEI. The CDR3 runs 11 residues. Deletions cut 8 bases from V and 2 bases from J, with 4 bases between. The CDR3 region has the DNA TGTGCCAGCGCTACCTACAATGAGCAGTTCTTC. Translated: CASATYNEQFF.

In its sample, this clonotype was seen a few times. At one end, the junction sequence differs from germline, possibly due to a read error. The chain is built from TRBV7-9 and TRBJ1-5, with a weak D call TRBD1 (5 bases). This CDR3 comprises 13 residues. Germline-derived CDR1 and CDR2 are SEHNR and FQNEAQ (reference sequence). The CDR3 nucleotides are TGTGCCAGCAGCTTGGGGGTGTCCAAGACCCAGAATTTT. Protein sequence: CASSLGVSKTQNF.